Following are 15 T cell receptor beta chains from one sample sequenced in a study of identical twins. Each CDR3 protein is one row after TCRdb ran MiXCR on the 5' RACE reads. Among around 280,000 distinct CDR3 sequences listed, around 8.8% were seen once. These data also featured in a second study, about yellow fever vaccine responses in identical twins.

The material sequenced was memory (CD45RO+) T cells sorted from blood. The receptors were gathered from a woman under 30 in good health.

This clonotype was recorded a few times. The chain uses TRBV7-2 and TRBJ1-1; the D is unclear. In germline, CDR1 is SGHTA, CDR2 FQGNSA. The CDR3 length is 15 residues. Trimming left V 5 bases short and J 0 bases short, with 13 bases between. The CDR3 DNA follows: TGTGCCAGCAGCCGACGAGGACCCATGAACACTGAAGCTTTCTTT. It encodes CASSRRGPMNTEAFF.

This clonotype was seen a few times. V usage is TRBV14 and J usage is TRBJ2-1; 14 nucleotides agree with TRBD2. The CDR3 has 18 residues. CDR1 and CDR2 from the germline V gene are SGHDN and FVKESK. With 1 base clipped from V and 1 base from J, the junction kept 3 bases outside the gene matches. The CDR3 nucleotides are TGTGCCAGCAGCCAAGGGGGACTAGCGGGAGTTTCCTACAATGAGCAGTTCTTC. Amino acids: CASSQGGLAGVSYNEQFF.

This clonotype was seen at least ten times. This chain connects TRBV5-5 to TRBJ1-3; 8 nucleotides agree with TRBD1. The V and J ends lost 4 bases and 0 bases, in that order; junction bases with no gene match: 3. The germline V gene has CDR1 SGHKS and CDR2 YYEKEE (reference sequence). The CDR3 totals 15 residues. CDR3 loop: CASSRDRSSGNTIYF. The CDR3 nucleotides are TGTGCCAGCAGCCGGGACAGGAGCTCTGGAAACACCATATATTTT.

The chain links TRBV11-2 to TRBJ2-1; 11 bases align to TRBD2. V dropped 2 bases and J dropped 10; count of bases not matched to a gene: 19. Per germline, CDR1 SGHAT and CDR2 FQNNGV. The CDR3 runs 19 residues. The CDR3 loop is CASSLLVSGTSGGSYEQFF. The CDR3 DNA is TGTGCCAGCAGCTTATTAGTGTCAGGAACTAGCGGGGGCAGTTACGAGCAGTTCTTC.

This clonotype has a handful of counts. This chain joins TRBV7-9 and TRBJ1-6; the D gene is possibly TRBD1 (5 bases). CDR1 and CDR2 (germline): SEHNR, FQNEAQ (reference sequence). The length of the CDR3 is 15 residues. The CDR3, as DNA: TGTGCAAGCGACGGGGTGGGGGTACGAGATTCACCCCTCCACTTT. It is translated as CASDGVGVRDSPLHF.

The gene calls are TRBV14 and TRBJ2-3; possibly TRBD1 for D (6 bases). Between the trimmed V and J ends, which lost 3 bases and 5 bases, there was a span of 18 bases. Per the germline V gene, CDR1 is SGHDN and CDR2 is FVKESK. This CDR3 has 16 residues. CDR3 amino acids: CASSQGRGISGDTQYF. The CDR3 nucleotides read TGTGCCAGCAGCCAGGGCAGGGGAATAAGTGGAGATACGCAGTATTTT.

This clonotype came up a few times. The chain carries TRBV5-1 and TRBJ2-1, with a weak D call TRBD2 (6 bases). The germline V and J ends were trimmed by 3 bases and 7 bases, with 8 bases remaining between them. The length of the CDR3 is 12 residues. Germline CDR1 reads SGHRS; CDR2 reads YFSETQ. The CDR3 DNA reads as TGCGCCAGCAGCTACGGGAGAAATGAGCAGTTCTTC. As protein: CASSYGRNEQFF.

This clonotype was seen ten or more times. The V gene is TRBV9, the J gene TRBJ2-3; perhaps TRBD2 as D (7 bases). V was pared by 3 bases and J by 3 bases, with 14 bases between. The CDR3 contains 15 residues. The germline gives CDR1 SGDLS, CDR2 YYNGEE. CDR3 sequence (DNA): TGTGCCAGCAGCGGGGAGGGGGAAGCGACAGATACGCAGTATTTT. It specifies CASSGEGEATDTQYF.

The rearrangement joins TRBV24-1 to TRBJ1-2; D unclear. The germline V and J ends were trimmed by 6 bases and 8 bases, with 12 bases remaining between them. The CDR3 is 12 amino acids. Germline CDR1 KGHDR, CDR2 SFDVKD. The CDR3 DNA sequence: TGTGCCACCAGTCAAGGCAACGGGGGCTACACCTTC. It codes for CATSQGNGGYTF.

This clonotype was recorded many times. The chain links TRBV5-4 to TRBJ1-3; D remains unclear. The germline gives CDR1 SGHNT, CDR2 YYREEE (reference sequence). This CDR3 is built from 13 residues. The V end was cut by 4 bases, the J end by 2 bases, with 7 bases between. Written as DNA, the CDR3 is TGTGCCAGCAGCCTCTCAGCTGGAAACACCATATATTTT. It yields the protein CASSLSAGNTIYF. The full variable domain, rest sourced from reference TRBV5-4 and TRBJ1-3, is ETGVTQSPTHLIKTRGQQVTLRCSSQSGHNTVSWYQQALGQGPQFIFQYYREEENGRGNFPPRFSGLQFPNYSSELNVNALELDDSALYLCASSLSAGNTIYFGEGSWLTVV.

Ten or more counts support this clonotype. This chain connects TRBV6-4 to TRBJ2-3, with 11 positions matching TRBD1. The CDR3 loop spans 15 amino acids. J lost 4 bases, V lost 5 bases, and 5 bases had no gene match. Per germline, CDR1 MRHNA and CDR2 SNTAGT. The chain's CDR3 is CASSFRTGGADTQYF. Written as DNA, the CDR3 is TGTGCCAGCAGTTTCAGGACAGGGGGCGCAGATACGCAGTATTTT.

Concerning this clonotype itself: A read error may explain this, as a much larger clone is one base away. The chain links TRBV28 to TRBJ2-3, with D perhaps TRBD2 (5 bases). The germline V gene encodes CDR1 MDHEN and CDR2 SYDVKM. V gave up 8 bases and J gave up 2 bases, with 14 bases separating them. This CDR3 is 14 amino acids long. The CDR3 DNA reads TGTGCCAGCCCGGGGTTCACACTCACAGATACGCAGTATTTT. The encoded protein is CASPGFTLTDTQYF.

The table lists this clonotype with many counts. The rearrangement joins TRBV29-1 to TRBJ2-1; 7 bases align to TRBD2. CDR1 and CDR2 (germline): SQVTM, ANQGSEA. The CDR3 is 16 residues long. V shed 3 bases, J shed 6 bases, and the junction held 14 bases outside the gene matches. In DNA form, the CDR3 reads TGCAGCGTTGACTACCCCCTGCGAGCGGGGACCAATGAGCAGTTCTTC. Translating it yields CSVDYPLRAGTNEQFF.

The rearrangement uses TRBV20-1 and TRBJ2-1; 9 positions agree with TRBD2. Looked up from germline, CDR1 is DFQATT and CDR2 is SNEGSKA (reference sequence). There are 13 residues in the CDR3. CDR3 DNA: TGCAGCGGGCCGGGACTAGCAATGAATGAGCAGTTCTTC. Its translation is CSGPGLAMNEQFF.

About this clonotype: An end of the junction does not agree with germline; a read error may underlie this. The chain has TRBV4-2 and TRBJ2-3; 9 positions agree with TRBD2. Germline V gene sequence: CDR1 LGHNA, CDR2 YNFKEQ. The CDR3 consists of 16 residues. The CDR3 loop reads CASSQGDSGSRDTQYF. The CDR3 nucleotides are TGTGCCAGCAGCCAAGGGGATAGCGGGAGCAGAGATACGCAGTATTTT.